One and the same sample provided the 8 T cell receptor beta chains below, sequenced in a study of human T cells and chemical hapten exposure. Each CDR3 protein is one row after TCRdb ran MiXCR on the RACE reads. The top ten hold less than 2.5% of the sample, which has fewer than 45,000 distinct CDR3 sequences, 12% seen once. Time point indicated: pre-sensitization, week 0. Indicated treatment: therapeutic diphenylcyclopropenone sensitization with weekly scalp DPC. Unfractionated whole blood was the source from which total RNA was extracted. Sequenced material: whole blood, taken in connection with sensitization to the hapten diphenylcyclopropenone (DPC). Receptors were obtained from a woman aged 35 to 49 with alopecia areata. Some clones in this sample may be carry-over from other donors' samples.

This clonotype has ten or more counts. This chain links TRBV18 with TRBJ1-5, with 11 positions matching TRBD1. CDR1 KGHSH and CDR2 LQKENI come from the germline V gene. There are 15 residues in the CDR3. The V and J ends lost 2 bases and 8 bases, in that order; junction bases with no gene match: 5. The CDR3 region has the DNA TGTGCCAGCTCACCAGGGGGACAGGGGGTAAAGCCCCAGCATTTT. The encoded protein is CASSPGGQGVKPQHF.

This clonotype was recorded a few times. The chain is built from TRBV2 and TRBJ2-7; D gene ambiguous. Between the trimmed V and J ends, which lost 7 bases and 2 bases, there was a span of 6 bases. CDR3 length: 11 residues. CDR1 and CDR2 from the germline V gene are SNHLY and FYNNEI. CDR3 loop: CASTWAYEQYF. The CDR3 DNA reads TGTGCCAGCACTTGGGCCTACGAGCAGTACTTC.

In this sample, this clonotype turned up a few times. This chain uses TRBV5-5 with TRBJ2-7; D is perhaps TRBD2 (5 bases). V lost 3 bases and J lost 4, with 20 bases in between. The CDR3 covers 16 residues. Looked up from germline, CDR1 is SGHKS and CDR2 is YYEKEE (reference sequence). The CDR3 here is CASSSSGTGNGYEQYF. The CDR3, as DNA: TGTGCCAGCAGCTCGTCCGGCACGGGGAACGGGTACGAGCAGTACTTC. The full variable domain, in which reference TRBV5-5 and TRBJ2-7 provide the parts outside the CDR3, is DAGVTQSPTHLIKTRGQQVTLRCSPISGHKSVSWYQQVLGQGPQFIFQYYEKEERGRGNFPDRFSARQFPNYSSELNVNALLLGDSALYLCASSSSGTGNGYEQYFGPGTRLTVT.

This clonotype appeared a few times. The CDR3 loop is CASKAGAPTGELFF. The CDR3 DNA reads TGTGCCAGCAAGGCGGGGGCGCCGACCGGGGAGCTGTTTTTT. The V gene is TRBV2, the J gene TRBJ2-2; perhaps TRBD2 as D (7 bases). The CDR3 is made up of 14 amino acids. Per the germline V gene, CDR1 is SNHLY and CDR2 is FYNNEI. V lost 7 bases, J lost 5 bases, and 14 bases lay in between.

This clonotype was seen repeatedly, ten times or more. The chain combines TRBV7-9 with TRBJ1-2, with 10 bases lining up with TRBD1. Germline CDR1 reads SEHNR; CDR2 reads FQNEAQ (reference sequence). After removal of 1 base from V and 6 bases from J, the junction contained 2 bases not matched to a gene. The CDR3 extends over 14 amino acids. The CDR3 spells CASSLEGQGHGYTF. Here the CDR3 DNA reads TGTGCCAGCAGCTTAGAGGGACAGGGGCATGGCTACACCTTC. Full variable domain (remainder filled in from reference TRBV7-9 and TRBJ1-2): DTGVSQNPRHKITKRGQNVTFRCDPISEHNRLYWYRQTLGQGPEFLTYFQNEAQLEKSRLLSDRFSAERPKGSFSTLEIQRTEQGDSAMYLCASSLEGQGHGYTFGSGTRLTVV.

The sample holds many counts of this clonotype. The chain recombines TRBV19 with TRBJ2-3; the match to TRBD1 covers 9 bases. The ends lost 4 bases at V and 8 bases at J; junction bases unmatched: 7. Germline lookup yields CDR1 LNHDA and CDR2 SQIVND (reference sequence). The CDR3 has 14 amino acids. CDR3 coding DNA: TGTGCCAGTAGTACACCCCTGACAGGGGGTACGCAGTATTTT. Protein sequence: CASSTPLTGGTQYF.

This clonotype was seen many times. The V gene is TRBV5-1, the J gene TRBJ2-5; 10 bases agree with TRBD2. The length of the CDR3 is 16 residues. The J segment lost 2 bases and the V segment lost 3 bases, leaving 7 bases of the junction unmatched. Germline assignment: CDR1 SGHRS and CDR2 YFSETQ. CDR3 DNA: TGCGCCAGCAGCTCCTTACCTAGCGGGAGTCAAGAGACCCAGTACTTC. Protein product: CASSSLPSGSQETQYF.

This clonotype was counted ten times or more. This sequence joins TRBV28 and TRBJ2-2, with a tentative D call TRBD2 (5 bases). Trimming shortened V by 3 bases and J by 2 bases, and 10 bases separated the two germline ends. Germline V gene data show CDR1 as MDHEN and CDR2 as SYDVKM. The CDR3 covers 15 residues. The CDR3 region is CASSFQRTNTGELFF. Here the CDR3 DNA reads TGTGCCAGCAGTTTCCAGCGGACCAACACCGGGGAGCTGTTTTTT.